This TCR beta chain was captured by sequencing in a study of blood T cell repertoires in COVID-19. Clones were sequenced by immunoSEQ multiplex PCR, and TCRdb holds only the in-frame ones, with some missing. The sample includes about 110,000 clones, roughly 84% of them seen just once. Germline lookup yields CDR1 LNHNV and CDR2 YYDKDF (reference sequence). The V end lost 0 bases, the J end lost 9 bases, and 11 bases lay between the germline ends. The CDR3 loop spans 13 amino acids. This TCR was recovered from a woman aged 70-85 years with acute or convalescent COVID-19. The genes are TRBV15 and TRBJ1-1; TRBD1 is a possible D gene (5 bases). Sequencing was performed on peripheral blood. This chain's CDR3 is CATSRDTGEKAFF. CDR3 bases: TGTGCCACCAGCAGAGATACGGGGGAGAAAGCTTTCTTT. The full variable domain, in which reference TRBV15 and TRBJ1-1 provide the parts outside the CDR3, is DAMVIQNPRYQVTQFGKPVTLSCSQTLNHNVMYWYQQKSSQAPKLLFHYYDKDFNNEADTPDNFQSRRPNTSFCFLDIRSPGLGDTAMYLCATSRDTGEKAFFGQGTRLTVV.